Presented here are 3 T cell receptor beta chains from one specimen sequenced in a study of early T cells in non-severe SARS-CoV-2 infection. TCRdb ran MiXCR on the 5' RACE reads and lists one entry per CDR3 protein. The sample lists over 45,000 distinct CDR3 sequences, about 5.6% seen once, with roughly 4.5% in the top ten. The sequenced material came from whole blood. These receptor sequences come from an adult who was a healthcare worker with PCR-confirmed SARS-CoV-2 infection or an uninfected control (not recorded which).

Only a few counts were recorded for this clonotype. This chain links TRBV6-5 with TRBJ2-1; D remains unclear. The CDR3 is made up of 16 amino acids. CDR1 and CDR2 from the germline V gene are MNHEY and SVGAGI. Deletions cut 2 bases from V and 6 bases from J, with 17 bases between. CDR3: CASSYRGQLGINEQFF. CDR3 DNA sequence: TGTGCCAGCAGTTACCGTGGGCAGTTGGGCATCAATGAGCAGTTCTTC.

This clonotype has a count of ten or more. The chain couples TRBV18 to TRBJ1-2, with no clear D. V lost 0 bases to trimming and J lost 0 bases, with 8 bases between them. The CDR3 covers 15 residues. Germline V gene lookup returns CDR1 KGHSH and CDR2 LQKENI. The CDR3 loop reads CASSPPSQTNYGYTF. Written as DNA, the CDR3 is TGTGCCAGCTCACCACCCAGCCAGACTAACTATGGCTACACCTTC. Full variable domain (outside the CDR3, taken from reference TRBV18 and TRBJ1-2): NAGVMQNPRHLVRRRGQEARLRCSPMKGHSHVYWYRQLPEEGLKFMVYLQKENIIDESGMPKERFSAEFPKEGPSILRIQQVVRGDSAAYFCASSPPSQTNYGYTFGSGTRLTVV.

Ten or more counts support this clonotype. This chain uses TRBV21-1 with TRBJ1-2; the table gives TRBD1 as D, unverified against the DNA. TRBV21-1 corresponds to a pseudogene. This CDR3 is 17 amino acids long. This CDR3 reads CASSKDDLTKGDYGYTF. The CDR3 nucleotides are TGTGCCAGCAGCAAAGACGACCTAACAAAGGGCGACTATGGCTACACCTTC.